The clone carrying this T cell receptor beta chain was seen many times. This sample was taken from a study of T cells in Graves' hyperthyroidism and ophthalmopathy. Germline CDR1 and CDR2: MNHEY and SMNVEV (reference sequence). The V end was cut by 3 bases, the J end by 8 bases, with 14 bases between. The length of the CDR3 is 14 residues. The TCR beta CDR3 regions underwent amplification using RNA transcripts as the source. Researchers ran a first-round RT-PCR on the TCR CDR3 using the HTBI primer set. MiXCR, applied by TCRdb to the multiplex PCR reads, yields one record per CDR3 protein. Of 620,000 or so distinct CDR3 sequences in the sample, about 15% are singletons; the top ten hold around 12%.

This chain connects TRBV27 to TRBJ2-1; D remains ambiguous. Sequencing was done on a sample of blood. This receptor was identified in a woman aged 45-65 years with Graves' ophthalmopathy. CDR3 coding DNA: TGTGCCAGCAGTTTCGTCAGTATTGGAGATGAGCAGTTCTTC. This codes for CASSFVSIGDEQFF.